This T cell receptor beta chain was obtained from a study of cytomegalovirus exposure and HLA in healthy donors. Study conclusions and caveats: The authors listed 150 to 200 TCR beta chains as cytomegalovirus-associated.

The V gene lost 7 bases and the J gene lost 5 bases, with 20 bases spanning the gap. The germline gives CDR1 LNHDA, CDR2 SQIVND (reference sequence). The CDR3 covers 15 residues. 60 Vbeta and 13 Jbeta primers were used in PCR. Clones were read by immunoSEQ multiplex PCR, and TCRdb kept only the in-frame ones, dropping some. The sample yields 150,000 to 200,000 clones, roughly two thirds seen once. This clone was picked up one time. Its antigen is unknown. The sequenced sample consisted of PBMCs. The source is a woman aged 40 to 55 in good health and CMV-seropositive. The J gene is TRBJ1-2, the V gene TRBV19, with D perhaps matching TRBD1 (6 bases). The CDR3 region is CASNPNPGESYGYTF. The CDR3, as DNA: TGTGCCAGTAACCCGAACCCAGGGGAATCGTATGGCTACACCTTC.